Sequencing of this TCR beta chain was carried out in a study of identifying expanded T cells in peripheral blood. CDR3 size: 17 residues. CDR1 and CDR2 from the germline V gene are SGHRS and YFSETQ. V was pared by 0 bases and J by 0 bases, with 15 bases between. Using immunoSEQ multiplex PCR, the repertoire was profiled, and TCRdb retains in-frame clones only, with some absent. The table includes some 100,000 clones, around 88% detected once. The TCR comes from a person aged 18 to 69 in good health. The material sequenced was blood. The chain joins TRBV5-1 to TRBJ1-1; maybe TRBD1 (5 bases). In DNA form, the CDR3 reads TGCGCCAGCAGCTTGGTCAGAGGGGAGGGCATGAACACTGAAGCTTTCTTT. Translating gives CASSLVRGEGMNTEAFF.